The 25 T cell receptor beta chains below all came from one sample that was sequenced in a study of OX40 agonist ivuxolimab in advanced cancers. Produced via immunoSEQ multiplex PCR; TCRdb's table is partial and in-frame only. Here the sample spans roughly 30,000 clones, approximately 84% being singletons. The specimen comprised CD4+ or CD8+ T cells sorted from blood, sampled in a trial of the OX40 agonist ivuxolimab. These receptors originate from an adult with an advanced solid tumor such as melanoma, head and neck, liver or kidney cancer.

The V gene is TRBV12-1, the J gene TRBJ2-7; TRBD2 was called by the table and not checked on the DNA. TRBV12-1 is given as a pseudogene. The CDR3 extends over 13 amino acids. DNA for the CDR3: TGTGCCAGCAGCTCCGGGACTCCATACGAGCAGTACTTC. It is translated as CASSSGTPYEQYF.

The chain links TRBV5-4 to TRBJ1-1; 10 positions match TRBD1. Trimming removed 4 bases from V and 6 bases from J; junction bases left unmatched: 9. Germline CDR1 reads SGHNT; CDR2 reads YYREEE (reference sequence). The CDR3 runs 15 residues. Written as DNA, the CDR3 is TGTGCCAGCAGCGGATCCGGGACAGGGGAACCTGAAGCTTTCTTT. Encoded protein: CASSGSGTGEPEAFF.

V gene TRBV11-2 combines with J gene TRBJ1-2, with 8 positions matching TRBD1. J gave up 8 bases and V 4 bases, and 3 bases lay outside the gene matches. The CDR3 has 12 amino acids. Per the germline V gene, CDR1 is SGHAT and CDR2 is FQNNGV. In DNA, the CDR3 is TGTGCCAGCAGCTGGCAGGGGGCCGGCTACACCTTC. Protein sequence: CASSWQGAGYTF.

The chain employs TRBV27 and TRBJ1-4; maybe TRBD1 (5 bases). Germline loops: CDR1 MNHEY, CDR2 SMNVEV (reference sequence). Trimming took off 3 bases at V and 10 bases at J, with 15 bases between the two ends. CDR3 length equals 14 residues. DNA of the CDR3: TGTGCCAGCAGTTTTTGGCAGGGCGGCGGAAAACTGTTTTTT. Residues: CASSFWQGGGKLFF.

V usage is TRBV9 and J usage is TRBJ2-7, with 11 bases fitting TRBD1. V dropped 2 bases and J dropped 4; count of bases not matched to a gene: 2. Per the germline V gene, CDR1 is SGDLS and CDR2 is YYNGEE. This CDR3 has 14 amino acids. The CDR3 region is CASSVGDRGYEQYF. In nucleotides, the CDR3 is TGTGCCAGCAGCGTGGGGGACAGGGGGTACGAGCAGTACTTC.

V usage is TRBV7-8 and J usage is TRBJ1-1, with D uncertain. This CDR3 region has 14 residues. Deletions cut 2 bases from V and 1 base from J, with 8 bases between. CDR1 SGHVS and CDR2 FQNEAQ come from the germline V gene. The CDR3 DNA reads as TGTGCCAGCAGCTTATGGGGAGGGAACACTGAAGCTTTCTTT. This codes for CASSLWGGNTEAFF.

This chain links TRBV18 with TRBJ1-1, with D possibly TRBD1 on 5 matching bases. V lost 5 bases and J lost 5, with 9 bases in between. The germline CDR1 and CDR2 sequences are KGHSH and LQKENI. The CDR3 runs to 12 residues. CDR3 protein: CASSSSGTEAFF. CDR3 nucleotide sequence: TGTGCCAGCTCATCCTCAGGGACTGAAGCTTTCTTT.

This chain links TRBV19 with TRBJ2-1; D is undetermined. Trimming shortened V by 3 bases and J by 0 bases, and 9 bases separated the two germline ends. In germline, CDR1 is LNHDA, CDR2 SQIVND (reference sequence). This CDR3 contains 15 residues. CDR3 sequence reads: CASSMSKSSYNEQFF. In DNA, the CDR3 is TGTGCCAGTAGTATGAGCAAGTCCTCCTACAATGAGCAGTTCTTC.

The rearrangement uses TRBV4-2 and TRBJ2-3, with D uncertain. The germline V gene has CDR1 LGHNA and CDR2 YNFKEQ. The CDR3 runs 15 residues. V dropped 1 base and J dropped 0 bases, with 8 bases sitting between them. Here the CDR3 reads CASSQVLASTDTQYF. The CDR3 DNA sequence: TGTGCCAGCAGCCAAGTTCTTGCGAGCACAGATACGCAGTATTTT.

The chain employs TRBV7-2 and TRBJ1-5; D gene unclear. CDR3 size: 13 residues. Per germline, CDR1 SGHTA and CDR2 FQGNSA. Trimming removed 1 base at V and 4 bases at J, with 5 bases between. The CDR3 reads CASSLVGNQPQHF. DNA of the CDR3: TGTGCCAGCAGCTTAGTAGGGAATCAGCCCCAGCATTTT.

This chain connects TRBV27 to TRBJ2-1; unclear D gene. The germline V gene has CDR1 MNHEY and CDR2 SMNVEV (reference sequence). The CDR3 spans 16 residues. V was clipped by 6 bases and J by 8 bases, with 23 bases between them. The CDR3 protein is CASRPTGLSYRDEQFF. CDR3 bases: TGTGCCAGCAGACCCACGGGCCTATCCTACCGCGATGAGCAGTTCTTC.

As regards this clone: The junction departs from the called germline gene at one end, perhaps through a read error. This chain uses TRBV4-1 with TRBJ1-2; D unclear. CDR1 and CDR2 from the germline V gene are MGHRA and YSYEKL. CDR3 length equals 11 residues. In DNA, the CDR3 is TGTGCCAGCAGCCCTGGTTATGGCTACACCTTC. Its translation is CASSPGYGYTF.

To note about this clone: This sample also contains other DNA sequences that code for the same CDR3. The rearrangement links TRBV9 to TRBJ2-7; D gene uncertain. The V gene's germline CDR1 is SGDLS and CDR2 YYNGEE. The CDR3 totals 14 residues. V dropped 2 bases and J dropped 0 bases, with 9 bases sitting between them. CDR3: CASSVAWSSYEQYF. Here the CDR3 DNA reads TGTGCCAGCAGCGTGGCGTGGAGCTCCTACGAGCAGTACTTC.

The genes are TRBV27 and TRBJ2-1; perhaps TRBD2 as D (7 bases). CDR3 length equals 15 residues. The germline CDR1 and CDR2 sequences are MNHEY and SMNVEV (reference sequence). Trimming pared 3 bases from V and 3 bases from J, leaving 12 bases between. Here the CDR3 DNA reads TGTGCCAGCAGTTTGGGAGGGGGGGTCTACAATGAGCAGTTCTTC. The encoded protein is CASSLGGGVYNEQFF.

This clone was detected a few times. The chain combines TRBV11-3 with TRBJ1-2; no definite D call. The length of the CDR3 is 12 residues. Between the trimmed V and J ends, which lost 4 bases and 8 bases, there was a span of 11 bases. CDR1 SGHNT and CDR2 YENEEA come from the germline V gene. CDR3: CASSSPMGGYTF. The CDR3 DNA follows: TGTGCCAGCAGCTCCCCAATGGGCGGCTACACCTTC.

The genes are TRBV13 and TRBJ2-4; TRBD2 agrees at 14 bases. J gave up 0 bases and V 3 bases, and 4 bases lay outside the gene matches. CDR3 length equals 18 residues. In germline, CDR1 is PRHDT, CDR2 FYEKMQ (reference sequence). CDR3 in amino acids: CASSLGLAGELAKNIQYF. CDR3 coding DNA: TGTGCCAGCAGCTTGGGACTAGCGGGAGAGCTAGCCAAAAACATTCAGTACTTC.

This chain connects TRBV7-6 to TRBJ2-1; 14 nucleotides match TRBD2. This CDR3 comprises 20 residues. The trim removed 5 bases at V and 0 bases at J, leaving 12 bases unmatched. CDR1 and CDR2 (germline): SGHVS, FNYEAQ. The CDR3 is CASSPELGLAGGNSYNEQFF. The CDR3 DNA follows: TGTGCCAGCAGCCCAGAGCTCGGACTAGCGGGAGGTAACTCCTACAATGAGCAGTTCTTC. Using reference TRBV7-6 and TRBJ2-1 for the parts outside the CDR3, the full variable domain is GAGVSQSPRYKVTKRGQDVALRCDPISGHVSLYWYRQALGQGPEFLTYFNYEAQQDKSGLPNDRFSAERPEGSISTLTIQRTEQRDSAMYRCASSPELGLAGGNSYNEQFFGPGTRLTVL.

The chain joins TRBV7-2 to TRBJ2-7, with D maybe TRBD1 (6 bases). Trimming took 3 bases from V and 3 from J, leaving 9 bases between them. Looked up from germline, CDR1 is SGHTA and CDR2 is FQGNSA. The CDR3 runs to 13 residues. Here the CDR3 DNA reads TGTGCCAGCAGCTTGGCAGGGGACTACGAGCAGTACTTC. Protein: CASSLAGDYEQYF.

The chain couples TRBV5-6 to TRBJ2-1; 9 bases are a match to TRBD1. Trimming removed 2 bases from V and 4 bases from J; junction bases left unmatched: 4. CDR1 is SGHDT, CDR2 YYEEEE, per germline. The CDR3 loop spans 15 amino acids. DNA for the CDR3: TGTGCCAGCAGCTTAATGACAGGGGGATACAATGAGCAGTTCTTC. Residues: CASSLMTGGYNEQFF.

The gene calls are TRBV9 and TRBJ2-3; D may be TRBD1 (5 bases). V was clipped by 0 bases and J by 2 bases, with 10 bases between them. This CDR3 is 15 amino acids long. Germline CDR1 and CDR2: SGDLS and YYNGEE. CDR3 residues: CASSVEGHPTDTQYF. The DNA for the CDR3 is TGTGCCAGCAGCGTAGAAGGACATCCCACAGATACGCAGTATTTT.

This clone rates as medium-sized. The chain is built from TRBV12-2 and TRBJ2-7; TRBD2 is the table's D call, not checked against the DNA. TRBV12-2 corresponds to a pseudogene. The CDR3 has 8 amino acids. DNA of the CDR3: TGTGCAAGTCGCTTAGATCTGTTC. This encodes CASRLDLF.

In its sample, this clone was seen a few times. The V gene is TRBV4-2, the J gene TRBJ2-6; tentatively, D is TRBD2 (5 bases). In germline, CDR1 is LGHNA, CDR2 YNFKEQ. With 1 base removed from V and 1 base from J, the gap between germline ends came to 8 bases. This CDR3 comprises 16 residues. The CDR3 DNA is TGTGCCAGCAGCCAAGGTGAGGGTTCTGGGGCCAACGTCCTGACTTTC. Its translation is CASSQGEGSGANVLTF.

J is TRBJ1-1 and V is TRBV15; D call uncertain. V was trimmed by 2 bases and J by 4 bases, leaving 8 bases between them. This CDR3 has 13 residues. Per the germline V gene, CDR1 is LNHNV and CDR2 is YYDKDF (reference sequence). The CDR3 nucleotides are TGTGCCACCAGCAGACCCCCGGCCACTGAAGCTTTCTTT. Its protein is CATSRPPATEAFF.

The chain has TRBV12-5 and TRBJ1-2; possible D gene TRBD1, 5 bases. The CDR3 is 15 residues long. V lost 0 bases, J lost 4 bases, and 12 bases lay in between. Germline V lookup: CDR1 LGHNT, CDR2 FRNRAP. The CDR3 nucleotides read TGTGCTAGTGGTTTGGTCGGGGGTGTTGCCTATGGCTACACCTTC. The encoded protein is CASGLVGGVAYGYTF.

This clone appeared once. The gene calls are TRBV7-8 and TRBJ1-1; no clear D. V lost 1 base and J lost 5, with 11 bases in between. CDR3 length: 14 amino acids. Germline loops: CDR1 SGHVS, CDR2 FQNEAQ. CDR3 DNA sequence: TGTGCCAGCAGCTTAGGTGGCACCGGGACTGAAGCTTTCTTT. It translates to CASSLGGTGTEAFF.